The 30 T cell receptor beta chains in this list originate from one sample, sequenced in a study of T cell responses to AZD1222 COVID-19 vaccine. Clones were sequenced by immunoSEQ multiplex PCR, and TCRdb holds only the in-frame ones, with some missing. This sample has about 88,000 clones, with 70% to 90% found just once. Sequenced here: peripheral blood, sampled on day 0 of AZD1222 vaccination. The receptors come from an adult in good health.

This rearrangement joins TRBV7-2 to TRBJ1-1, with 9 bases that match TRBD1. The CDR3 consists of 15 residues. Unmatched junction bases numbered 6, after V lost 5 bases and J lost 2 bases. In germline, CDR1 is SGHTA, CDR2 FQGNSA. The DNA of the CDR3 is TGTGCCAGCAGCCCCGGACAGGGGTTCAACACTGAAGCTTTCTTT. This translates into CASSPGQGFNTEAFF.

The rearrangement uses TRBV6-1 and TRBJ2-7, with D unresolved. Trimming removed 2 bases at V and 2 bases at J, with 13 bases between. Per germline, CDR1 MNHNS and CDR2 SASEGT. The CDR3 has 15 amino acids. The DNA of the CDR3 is TGTGCCAGCAGTGAAACCGCGCTCGCAGCCTACGAGCAGTACTTC. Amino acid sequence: CASSETALAAYEQYF.

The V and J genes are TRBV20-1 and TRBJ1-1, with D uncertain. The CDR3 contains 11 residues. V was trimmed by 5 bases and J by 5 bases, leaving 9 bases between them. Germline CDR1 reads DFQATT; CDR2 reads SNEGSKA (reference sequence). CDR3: CSALTGTEAFF. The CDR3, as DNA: TGCAGTGCTCTAACGGGAACTGAAGCTTTCTTT.

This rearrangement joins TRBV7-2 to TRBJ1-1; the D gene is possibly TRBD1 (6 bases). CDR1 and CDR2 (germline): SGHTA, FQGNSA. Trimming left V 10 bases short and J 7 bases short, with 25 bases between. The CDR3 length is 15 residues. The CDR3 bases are TGTGCCACCAACAGCTTAGGGCATGGGACAAGTGAAGCTTTCTTT. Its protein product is CATNSLGHGTSEAFF.

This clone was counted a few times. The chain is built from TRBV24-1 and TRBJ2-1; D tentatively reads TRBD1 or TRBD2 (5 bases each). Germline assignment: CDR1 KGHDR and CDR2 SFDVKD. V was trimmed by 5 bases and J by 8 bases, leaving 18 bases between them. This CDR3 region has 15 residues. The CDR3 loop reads CATSARDAHVDEQFF. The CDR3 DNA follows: TGTGCCACCAGTGCCCGGGACGCGCACGTCGATGAGCAGTTCTTC.

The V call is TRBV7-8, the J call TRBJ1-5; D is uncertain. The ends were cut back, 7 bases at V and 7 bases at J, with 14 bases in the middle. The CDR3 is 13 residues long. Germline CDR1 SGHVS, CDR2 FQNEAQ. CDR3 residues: CASTLIPGQPQHF. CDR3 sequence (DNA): TGTGCCAGCACCCTGATACCGGGACAGCCCCAGCATTTT.

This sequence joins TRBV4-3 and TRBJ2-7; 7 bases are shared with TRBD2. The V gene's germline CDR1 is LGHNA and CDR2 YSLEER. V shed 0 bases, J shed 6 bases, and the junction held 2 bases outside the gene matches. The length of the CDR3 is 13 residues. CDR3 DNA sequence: TGCGCCAGCAGCCAAGATGGCGGGAGCGAGCAGTACTTC. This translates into CASSQDGGSEQYF.

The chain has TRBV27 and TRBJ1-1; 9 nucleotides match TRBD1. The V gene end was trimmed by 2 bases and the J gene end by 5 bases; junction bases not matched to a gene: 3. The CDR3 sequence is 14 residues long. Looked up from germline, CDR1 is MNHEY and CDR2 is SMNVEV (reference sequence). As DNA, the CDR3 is TGTGCCAGCAGTTTAAAGGGACAGGGAACTGAAGCTTTCTTT. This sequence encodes CASSLKGQGTEAFF.

This CDR3 reads CASSTGTGSSYEQYF. Here the CDR3 DNA reads TGTGCCAGCAGCACCGGGACAGGGAGCTCCTACGAGCAGTACTTC. The V call is TRBV9, the J call TRBJ2-7; 9 bases map to TRBD1. The V gene end was trimmed by 4 bases and the J gene end by 0 bases; junction bases not matched to a gene: 5. This CDR3 is built from 15 residues. In germline, CDR1 is SGDLS, CDR2 YYNGEE. Full variable domain (outside the CDR3, taken from reference TRBV9 and TRBJ2-7): DSGVTQTPKHLITATGQRVTLRCSPRSGDLSVYWYQQSLDQGLQFLIQYYNGEERAKGNILERFSAQQFPDLHSELNLSSLELGDSALYFCASSTGTGSSYEQYFGPGTRLTVT.

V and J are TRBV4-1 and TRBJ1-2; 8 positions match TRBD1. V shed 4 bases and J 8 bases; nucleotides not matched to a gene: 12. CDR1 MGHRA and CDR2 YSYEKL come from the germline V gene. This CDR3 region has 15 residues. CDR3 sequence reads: CASSRMRTGSDGYTF. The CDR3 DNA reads TGCGCCAGCAGCCGAATGAGGACAGGGAGCGACGGCTACACCTTC.

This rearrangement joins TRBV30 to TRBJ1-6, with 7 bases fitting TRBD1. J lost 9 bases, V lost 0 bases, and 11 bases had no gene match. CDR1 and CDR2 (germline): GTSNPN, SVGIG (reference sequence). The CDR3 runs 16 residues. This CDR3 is CAWSVYGDRVGSPLHF. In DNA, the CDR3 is TGTGCCTGGAGTGTATACGGCGACAGGGTCGGTTCACCCCTCCACTTT.

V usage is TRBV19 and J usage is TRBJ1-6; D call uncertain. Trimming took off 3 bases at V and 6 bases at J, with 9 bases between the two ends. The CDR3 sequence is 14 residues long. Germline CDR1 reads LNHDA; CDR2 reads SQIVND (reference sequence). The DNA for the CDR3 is TGTGCCAGTAGTATCGGGCAGTCTAATTCACCCCTCCACTTT. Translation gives CASSIGQSNSPLHF.

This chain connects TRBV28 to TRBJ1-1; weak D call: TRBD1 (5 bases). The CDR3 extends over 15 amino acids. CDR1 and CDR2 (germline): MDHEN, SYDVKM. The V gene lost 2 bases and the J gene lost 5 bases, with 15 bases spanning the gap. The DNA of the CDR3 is TGTGCCAGCAGTTTAGGCGGAAGCAGGGAAACTGAAGCTTTCTTT. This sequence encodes CASSLGGSRETEAFF.

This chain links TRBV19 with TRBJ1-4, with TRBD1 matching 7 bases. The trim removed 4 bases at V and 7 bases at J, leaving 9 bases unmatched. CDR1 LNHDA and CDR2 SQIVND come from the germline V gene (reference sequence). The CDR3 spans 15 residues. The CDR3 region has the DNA TGTGCCAGTAGTACGTGGACAGGTTTTAGTGAAAAACTGTTTTTT. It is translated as CASSTWTGFSEKLFF. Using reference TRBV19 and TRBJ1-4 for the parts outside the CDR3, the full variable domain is DGGITQSPKYLFRKEGQNVTLSCEQNLNHDAMYWYRQDPGQGLRLIYYSQIVNDFQKGDIAEGYSVSREKKESFPLTVTSAQKNPTAFYLCASSTWTGFSEKLFFGSGTQLSVL.

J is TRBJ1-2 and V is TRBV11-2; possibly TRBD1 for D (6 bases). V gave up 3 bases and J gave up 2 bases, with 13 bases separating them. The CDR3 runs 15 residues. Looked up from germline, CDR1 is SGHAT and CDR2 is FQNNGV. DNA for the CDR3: TGTGCCAGCAGCTTCACAGGGCCTATCAACTATGGCTACACCTTC. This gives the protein CASSFTGPINYGYTF.

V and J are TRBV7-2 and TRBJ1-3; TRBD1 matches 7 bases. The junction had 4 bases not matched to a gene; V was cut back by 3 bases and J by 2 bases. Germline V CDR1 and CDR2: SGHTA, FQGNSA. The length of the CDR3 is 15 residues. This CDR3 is CASSLGTEPGNTIYF. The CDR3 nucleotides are TGTGCCAGCAGCTTGGGGACAGAGCCTGGAAACACCATATATTTT. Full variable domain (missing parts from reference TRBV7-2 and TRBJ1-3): GAGVSQSPSNKVTEKGKDVELRCDPISGHTALYWYRQSLGQGLEFLIYFQGNSAPDKSGLPSDRFSAERTGGSVSTLTIQRTQQEDSAVYLCASSLGTEPGNTIYFGEGSWLTVV.

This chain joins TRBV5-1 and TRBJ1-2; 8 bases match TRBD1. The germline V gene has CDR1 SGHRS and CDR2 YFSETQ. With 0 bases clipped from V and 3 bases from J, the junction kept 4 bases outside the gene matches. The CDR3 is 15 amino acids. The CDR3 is CASSLGQGIYYGYTF. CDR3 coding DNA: TGCGCCAGCAGCTTGGGACAGGGGATTTACTATGGCTACACCTTC.

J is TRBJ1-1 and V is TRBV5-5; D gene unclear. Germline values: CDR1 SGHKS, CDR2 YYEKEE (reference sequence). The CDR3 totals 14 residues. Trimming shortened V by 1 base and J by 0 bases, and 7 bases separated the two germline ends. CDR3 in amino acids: CASSLLVMNTEAFF. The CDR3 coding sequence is TGTGCCAGCAGCTTGTTGGTCATGAACACTGAAGCTTTCTTT.

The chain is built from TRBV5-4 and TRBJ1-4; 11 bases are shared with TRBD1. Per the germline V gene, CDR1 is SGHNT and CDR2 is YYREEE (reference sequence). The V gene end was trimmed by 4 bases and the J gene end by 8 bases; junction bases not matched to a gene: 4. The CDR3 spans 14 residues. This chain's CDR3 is CASSPGQGGEKLFF. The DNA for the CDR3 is TGTGCCAGCAGCCCGGGACAGGGGGGGGAAAAACTGTTTTTT.

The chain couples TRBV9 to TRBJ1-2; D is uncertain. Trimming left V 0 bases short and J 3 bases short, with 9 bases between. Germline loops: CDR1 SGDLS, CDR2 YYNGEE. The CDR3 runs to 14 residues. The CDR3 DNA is TGTGCCAGCAGCGTAGTGGCAGGAGACTATGGCTACACCTTC. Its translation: CASSVVAGDYGYTF.

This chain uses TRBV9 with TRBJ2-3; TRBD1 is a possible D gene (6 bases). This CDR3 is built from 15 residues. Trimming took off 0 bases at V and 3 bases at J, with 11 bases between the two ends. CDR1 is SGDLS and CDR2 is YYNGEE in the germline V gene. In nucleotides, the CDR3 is TGTGCCAGCAGCGTAGGGGCAGGGGAGACAGATACGCAGTATTTT. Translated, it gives CASSVGAGETDTQYF.

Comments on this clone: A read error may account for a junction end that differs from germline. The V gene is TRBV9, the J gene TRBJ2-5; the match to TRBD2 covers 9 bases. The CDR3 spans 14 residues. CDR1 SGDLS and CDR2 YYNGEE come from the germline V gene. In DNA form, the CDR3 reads TGTCCCAGCCGCGGGGGGGGGCCAGAAGAGACCCAGTACTTC. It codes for CPSRGGGPEETQYF. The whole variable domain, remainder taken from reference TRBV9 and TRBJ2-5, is DSGVTQTPKHLITATGQRVTLRCSPRSGDLSVYWYQQSLDQGLQFLIQYYNGEERAKGNILERFSAQQFPDLHSELNLSSLELGDSALYFCPSRGGGPEETQYFGPGTRLLVL.

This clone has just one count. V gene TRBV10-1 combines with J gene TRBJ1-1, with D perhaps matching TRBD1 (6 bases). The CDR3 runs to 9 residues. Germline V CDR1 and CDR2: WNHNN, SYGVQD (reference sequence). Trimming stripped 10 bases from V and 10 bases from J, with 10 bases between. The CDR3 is CAKEGGAFF. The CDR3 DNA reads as TGCGCCAAAGAGGGGGGAGCTTTCTTT.

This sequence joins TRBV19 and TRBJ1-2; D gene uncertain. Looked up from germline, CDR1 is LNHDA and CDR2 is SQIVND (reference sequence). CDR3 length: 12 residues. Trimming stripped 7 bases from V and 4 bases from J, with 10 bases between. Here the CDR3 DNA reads TGTGCCAGTACGGACCGAGCCTATGGCTACACCTTC. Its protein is CASTDRAYGYTF. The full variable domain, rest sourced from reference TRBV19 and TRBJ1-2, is DGGITQSPKYLFRKEGQNVTLSCEQNLNHDAMYWYRQDPGQGLRLIYYSQIVNDFQKGDIAEGYSVSREKKESFPLTVTSAQKNPTAFYLCASTDRAYGYTFGSGTRLTVV.

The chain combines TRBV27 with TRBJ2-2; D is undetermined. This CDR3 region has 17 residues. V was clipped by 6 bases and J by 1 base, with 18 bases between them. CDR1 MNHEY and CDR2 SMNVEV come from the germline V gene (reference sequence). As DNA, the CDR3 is TGTGCCAGCAGCCAATTAAGGGTCCAGATGAACACCGGGGAGCTGTTTTTT. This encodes CASSQLRVQMNTGELFF.

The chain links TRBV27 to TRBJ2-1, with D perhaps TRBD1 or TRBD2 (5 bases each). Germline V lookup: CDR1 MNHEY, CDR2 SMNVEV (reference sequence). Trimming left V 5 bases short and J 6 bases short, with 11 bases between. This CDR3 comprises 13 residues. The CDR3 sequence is CASSRDGLNEQFF. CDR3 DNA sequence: TGTGCCAGCAGTCGGGACGGGCTCAATGAGCAGTTCTTC.

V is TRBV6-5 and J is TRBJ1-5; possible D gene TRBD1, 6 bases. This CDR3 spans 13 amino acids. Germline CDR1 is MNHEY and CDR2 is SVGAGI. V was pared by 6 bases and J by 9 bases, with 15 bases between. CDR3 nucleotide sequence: TGTGCCAGCAGCGTCGGGGGCTTGGGGCCCCAGCATTTT. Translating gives CASSVGGLGPQHF.

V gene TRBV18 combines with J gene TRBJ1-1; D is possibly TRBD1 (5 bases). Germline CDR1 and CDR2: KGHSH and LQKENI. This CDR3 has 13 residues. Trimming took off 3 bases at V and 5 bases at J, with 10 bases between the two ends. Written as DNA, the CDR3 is TGTGCCAGCTCACCGGCAGGGAGGACTGAAGCTTTCTTT. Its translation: CASSPAGRTEAFF.

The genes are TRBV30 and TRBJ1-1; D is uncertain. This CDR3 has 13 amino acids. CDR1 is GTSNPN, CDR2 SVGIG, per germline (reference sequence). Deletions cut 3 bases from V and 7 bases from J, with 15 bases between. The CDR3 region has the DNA TGTGCCTGGAGGTCCCCGGGCGCGTATGAAGCTTTCTTT. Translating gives CAWRSPGAYEAFF.

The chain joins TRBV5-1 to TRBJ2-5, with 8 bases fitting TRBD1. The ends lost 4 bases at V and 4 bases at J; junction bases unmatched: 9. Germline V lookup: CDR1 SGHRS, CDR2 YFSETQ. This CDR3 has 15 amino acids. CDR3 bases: TGCGCCAGCAGCCCACAGGGGGAGTTAGGAGAGACCCAGTACTTC. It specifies CASSPQGELGETQYF.